The T cell receptor (beta chain) under discussion was sequenced for a study of PD-1 blockade in classical Hodgkin lymphoma. About the study: Patients had nivolumab dosed at 3 mg/kg, delivered intravenously every 2 weeks.

Libraries were prepared by immunoSEQ multiplex PCR; TCRdb keeps only in-frame clonotypes and omits some of them. The data show roughly 19,000 clones, around 85% seen once. Concerning this clone: The antigen remains undetermined.

The CDR3 totals 14 residues. Trimming shortened V by 9 bases and J by 2 bases, and 16 bases separated the two germline ends. Germline-derived CDR1 and CDR2 are SGHNT and YYREEE (reference sequence). The patients all showed relapse after autologous stem cell transplantation, while their brentuximab vedotin exposure varied. Findings of the study overall: Relapsed/refractory patients reportedly had the lowest baseline TCR diversity, below newly diagnosed patients, who were below healthy donors. CD8+ TCR diversity did not rise significantly by C4D1, unlike CD4+. Possible causes of repertoire differences, disease activity or prior therapy, remain undefined.

This clonotype was sampled from a human donor with classical Hodgkin lymphoma. The sample was peripheral blood mononuclear cells (PBMCs), taken at baseline. This chain connects TRBV5-4 to TRBJ2-3, with D tentatively TRBD1 or TRBD2 (7 bases each). The CDR3, as DNA: TGTGCCACTTGGGAGGGGGCCGTCACAGATACGCAGTATTTT. Its protein is CATWEGAVTDTQYF.